These 3 T cell receptor beta chains came from one sample sequenced in a study of blood T cell repertoires in COVID-19. Profiled with immunoSEQ multiplex PCR; TCRdb holds only in-frame clones, not every one. This sample carries fewer than 200,000 clones, about four fifths of them seen once, and the ten largest clones take approximately 7%. The source material was peripheral blood. The source of these receptors is an older man with active or convalescent COVID-19.

V usage is TRBV5-1 and J usage is TRBJ1-2; D ambiguous. Germline loops: CDR1 SGHRS, CDR2 YFSETQ. This CDR3 has 16 residues. V lost 0 bases and J lost 1, with 13 bases in between. CDR3 region: CASSLGAGNFNYGYTF. CDR3 DNA sequence: TGCGCCAGCAGCTTGGGCGCGGGGAATTTTAACTATGGCTACACCTTC.

The chain joins TRBV5-6 to TRBJ2-3; TRBD1 matches at 9 bases. Trimming cost V 4 bases and J 3 bases; bases outside gene matches: 6. This CDR3 region has 15 residues. CDR1 and CDR2 from the germline V gene are SGHDT and YYEEEE. The CDR3 DNA sequence: TGTGCCAGCAGCCCCGGGACAGGGTCGACAGATACGCAGTATTTT. The encoded protein is CASSPGTGSTDTQYF. The full variable domain, in which reference TRBV5-6 and TRBJ2-3 provide the parts outside the CDR3, is DAGVTQSPTHLIKTRGQQVTLRCSPKSGHDTVSWYQQALGQGPQFIFQYYEEEERQRGNFPDRFSGHQFPNYSSELNVNALLLGDSALYLCASSPGTGSTDTQYFGPGTRLTVL.

This sequence joins TRBV2 and TRBJ2-1; 13 nucleotides align to TRBD2. V lost 4 bases, J lost 5 bases, and 5 bases stayed unmatched. Germline loops: CDR1 SNHLY, CDR2 FYNNEI. The CDR3 covers 16 residues. This chain's CDR3 is CASSVTSGRTDNEQFF. CDR3 coding DNA: TGTGCCAGCAGTGTGACTAGCGGGAGGACCGACAATGAGCAGTTCTTC.